Presented here are 3 T cell receptor beta chains from one specimen sequenced in a study of CXCR3-negative and CXCR3-positive naive CD8 T cells. Their target antigens are unknown. The study, taken as a whole, reports: Naive CXCR3-positive cells had TRB CDR3s more hydrophobic than those of CXCR3-negative naive cells.

The authors made the TRB cDNA libraries by 5' RACE using UMI labels. Each CDR3 protein gets one entry in TCRdb, which reprocessed the 5' RACE reads and gives no DNA. The sample holds some 150,000 distinct CDR3 sequences. Input material: naive CXCR3+ CD8+ T cells from blood. Documented subset: CD45RO-CCR7+CD27+CD95- naive CD8+ T cells expressing CXCR3 (TNR3+). The receptor set was obtained from a human donor in good health. Some clones in this sample may be carry-over from other donors' samples.

The V call is TRBV6-5, the J call TRBJ2-1; TCRdb calls TRBD2, which cannot be checked without DNA. The CDR3 contains 16 residues. Per the germline V gene, CDR1 is MNHEY and CDR2 is SVGAGI. CDR3: CASRDQAGGPWNEQFF.

This chain links TRBV4-3 with TRBJ1-1. The CDR3 spans 14 residues. The germline CDR1 and CDR2 sequences are LGHNA and YSLEER. CDR3 residues: CASSQDVVAGSAFF.

This chain links TRBV20-1 with TRBJ1-1; the TRBD1 assignment by TCRdb is unverifiable without DNA. The CDR3 has 13 amino acids. Germline CDR1 DFQATT, CDR2 SNEGSKA (reference sequence). This CDR3 is CSARQGRDTEAFF.